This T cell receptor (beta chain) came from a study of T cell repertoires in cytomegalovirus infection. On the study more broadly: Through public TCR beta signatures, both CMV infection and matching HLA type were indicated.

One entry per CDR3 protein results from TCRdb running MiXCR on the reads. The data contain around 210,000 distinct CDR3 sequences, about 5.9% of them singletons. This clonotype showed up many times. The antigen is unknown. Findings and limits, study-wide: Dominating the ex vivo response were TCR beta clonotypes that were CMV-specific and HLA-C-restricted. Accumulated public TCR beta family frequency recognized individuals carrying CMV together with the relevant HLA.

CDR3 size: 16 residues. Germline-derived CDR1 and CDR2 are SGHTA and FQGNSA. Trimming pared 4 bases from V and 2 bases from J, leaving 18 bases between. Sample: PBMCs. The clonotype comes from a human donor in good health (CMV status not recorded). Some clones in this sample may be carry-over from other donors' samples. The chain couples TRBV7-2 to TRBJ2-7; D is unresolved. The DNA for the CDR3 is TGTGCCAGCAGCTCTGCTCCTTCGGGCGTAGCCTACGAGCAGTACTTC. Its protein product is CASSSAPSGVAYEQYF. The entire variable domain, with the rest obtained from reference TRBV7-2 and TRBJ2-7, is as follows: GAGVSQSPSNKVTEKGKDVELRCDPISGHTALYWYRQSLGQGLEFLIYFQGNSAPDKSGLPSDRFSAERTGGSVSTLTIQRTQQEDSAVYLCASSSAPSGVAYEQYFGPGTRLTVT.